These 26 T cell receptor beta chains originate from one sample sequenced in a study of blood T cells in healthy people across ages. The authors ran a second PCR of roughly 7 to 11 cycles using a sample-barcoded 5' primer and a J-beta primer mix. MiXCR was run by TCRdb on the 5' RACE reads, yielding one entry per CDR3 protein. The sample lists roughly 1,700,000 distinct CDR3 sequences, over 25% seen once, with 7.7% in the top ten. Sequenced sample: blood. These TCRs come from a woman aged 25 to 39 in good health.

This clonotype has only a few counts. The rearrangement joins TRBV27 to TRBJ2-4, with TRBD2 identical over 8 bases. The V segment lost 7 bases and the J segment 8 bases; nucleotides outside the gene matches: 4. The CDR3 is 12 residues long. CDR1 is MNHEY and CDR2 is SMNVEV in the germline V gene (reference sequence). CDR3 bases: TGTGCCAGCATAAGCGGGAGAGACATTCAGTACTTC. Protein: CASISGRDIQYF.

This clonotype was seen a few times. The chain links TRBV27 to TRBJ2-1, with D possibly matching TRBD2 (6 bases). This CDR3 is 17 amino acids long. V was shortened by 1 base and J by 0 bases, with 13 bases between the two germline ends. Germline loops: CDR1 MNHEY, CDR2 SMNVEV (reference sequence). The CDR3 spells CASSLFGGSSSYNEQFF. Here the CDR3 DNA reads TGTGCCAGCAGTTTATTTGGGGGGTCAAGCTCCTACAATGAGCAGTTCTTC.

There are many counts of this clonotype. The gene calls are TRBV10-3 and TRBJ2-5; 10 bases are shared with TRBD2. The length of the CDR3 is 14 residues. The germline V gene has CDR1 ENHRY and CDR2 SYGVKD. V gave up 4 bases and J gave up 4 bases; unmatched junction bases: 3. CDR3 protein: CAISVSSGGETQYF. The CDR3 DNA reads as TGTGCCATCAGTGTTTCTAGCGGGGGAGAGACCCAGTACTTC.

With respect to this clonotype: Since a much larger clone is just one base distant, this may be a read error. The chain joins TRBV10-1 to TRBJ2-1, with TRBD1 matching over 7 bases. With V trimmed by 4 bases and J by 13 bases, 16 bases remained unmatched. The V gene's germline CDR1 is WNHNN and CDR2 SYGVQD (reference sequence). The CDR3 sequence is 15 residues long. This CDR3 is CASSASRGTPETQFF. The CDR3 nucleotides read TGCGCCAGCAGTGCATCCAGGGGGACGCCAGAGACCCAGTTCTTC.

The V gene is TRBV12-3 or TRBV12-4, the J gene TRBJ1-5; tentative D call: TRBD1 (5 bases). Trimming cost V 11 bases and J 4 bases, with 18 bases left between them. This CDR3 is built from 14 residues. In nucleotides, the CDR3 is TGTGCCCTAGGAGGCTGTGGGGGGAATCAGCCCCAGCATTTT. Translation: CALGGCGGNQPQHF.

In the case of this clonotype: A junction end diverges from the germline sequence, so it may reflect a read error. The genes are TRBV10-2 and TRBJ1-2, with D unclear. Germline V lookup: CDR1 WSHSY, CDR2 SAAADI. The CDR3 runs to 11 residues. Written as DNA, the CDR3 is TGCGCCAGCAGTGATTACTATGGCTACATCTTC. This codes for CASSDYYGYIF.

The DNA for the CDR3 is TGCGCCAGCAAGTCTCGGACAGGGGCCGGTGAGCAGTTCTTC. Amino acids: CASKSRTGAGEQFF. V is TRBV10-2 and J is TRBJ2-1; 9 nucleotides match TRBD1. V was clipped by 7 bases and J by 9 bases; unmatched bases: 10. The CDR3 runs to 14 residues. Germline CDR1 reads WSHSY; CDR2 reads SAAADI.

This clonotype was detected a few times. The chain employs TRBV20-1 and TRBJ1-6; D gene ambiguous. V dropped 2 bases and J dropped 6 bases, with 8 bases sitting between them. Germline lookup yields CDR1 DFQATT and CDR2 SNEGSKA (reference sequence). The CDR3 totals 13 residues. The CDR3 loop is CSARPEINSPLHF. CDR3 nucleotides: TGCAGTGCTAGACCCGAGATTAATTCACCCCTCCACTTT.

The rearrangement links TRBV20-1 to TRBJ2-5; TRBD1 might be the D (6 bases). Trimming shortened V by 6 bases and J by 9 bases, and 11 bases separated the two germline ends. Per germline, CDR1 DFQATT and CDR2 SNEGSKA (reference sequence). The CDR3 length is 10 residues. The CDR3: CSALAGAQYF. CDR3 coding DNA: TGCAGTGCCCTAGCAGGGGCCCAGTACTTC.

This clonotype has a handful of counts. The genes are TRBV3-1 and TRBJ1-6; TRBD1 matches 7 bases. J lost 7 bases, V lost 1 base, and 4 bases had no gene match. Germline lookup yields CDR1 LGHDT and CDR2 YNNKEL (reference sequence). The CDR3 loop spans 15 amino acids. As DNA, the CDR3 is TGTGCCAGCAGCCAAGGGGACAGATCGAATTCACCCCTCCACTTT. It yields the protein CASSQGDRSNSPLHF.

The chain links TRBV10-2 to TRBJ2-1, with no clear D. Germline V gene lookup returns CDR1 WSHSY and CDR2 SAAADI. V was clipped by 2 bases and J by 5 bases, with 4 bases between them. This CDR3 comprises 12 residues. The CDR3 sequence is CASSEHHNEQFF. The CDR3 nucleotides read TGCGCCAGCAGTGAGCACCACAATGAGCAGTTCTTC.

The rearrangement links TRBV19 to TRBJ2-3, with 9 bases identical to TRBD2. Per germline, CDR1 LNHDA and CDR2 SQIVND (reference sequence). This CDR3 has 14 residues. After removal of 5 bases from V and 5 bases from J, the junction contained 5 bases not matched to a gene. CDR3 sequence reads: CASSEVAGEDTQYF. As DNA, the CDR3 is TGTGCCAGTAGTGAGGTAGCGGGAGAAGATACGCAGTATTTT.

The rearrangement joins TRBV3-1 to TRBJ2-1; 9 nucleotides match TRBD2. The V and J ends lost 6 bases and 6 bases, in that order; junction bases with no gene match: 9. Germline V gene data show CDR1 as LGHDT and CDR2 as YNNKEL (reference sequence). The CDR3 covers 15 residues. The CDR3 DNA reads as TGTGCCAGCAGGCTTAGCGGGAGTCGGGGCAATGAGCAGTTCTTC. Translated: CASRLSGSRGNEQFF.

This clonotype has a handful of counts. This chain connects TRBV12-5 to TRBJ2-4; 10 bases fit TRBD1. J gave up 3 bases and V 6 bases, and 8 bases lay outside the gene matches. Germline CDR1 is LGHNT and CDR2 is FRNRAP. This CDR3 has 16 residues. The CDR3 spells CASGPDRGRGKNIQYF. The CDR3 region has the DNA TGTGCTAGTGGGCCCGACAGGGGGCGAGGCAAAAACATTCAGTACTTC. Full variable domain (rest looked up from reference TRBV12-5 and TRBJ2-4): DARVTQTPRHKVTEMGQEVTMRCQPILGHNTVFWYRQTMMQGLELLAYFRNRAPLDDSGMPKDRFSAEMPDATLATLKIQPSEPRDSAVYFCASGPDRGRGKNIQYFGAGTRLSVL.

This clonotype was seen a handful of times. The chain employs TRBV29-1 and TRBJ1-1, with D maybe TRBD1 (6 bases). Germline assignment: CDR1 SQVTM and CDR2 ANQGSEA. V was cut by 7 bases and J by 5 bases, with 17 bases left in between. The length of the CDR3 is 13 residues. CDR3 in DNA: TGCAGCGGGCAGGGGCGGTTCGGAACTGAAGCTTTCTTT. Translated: CSGQGRFGTEAFF.

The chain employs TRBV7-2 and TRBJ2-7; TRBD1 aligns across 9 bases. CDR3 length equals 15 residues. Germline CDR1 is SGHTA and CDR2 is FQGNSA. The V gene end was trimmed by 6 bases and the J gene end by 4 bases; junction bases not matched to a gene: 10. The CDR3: CASRSPGQGSYEQYF. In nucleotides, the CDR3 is TGTGCCAGCAGGTCGCCGGGACAGGGATCATACGAGCAGTACTTC.

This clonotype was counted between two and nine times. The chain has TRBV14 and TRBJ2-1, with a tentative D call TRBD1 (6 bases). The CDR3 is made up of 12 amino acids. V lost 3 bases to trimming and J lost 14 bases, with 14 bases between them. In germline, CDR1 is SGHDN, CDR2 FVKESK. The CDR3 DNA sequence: TGTGCCAGCAGCCACAGGGGAATGGGAAAGTTCTTC. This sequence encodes CASSHRGMGKFF. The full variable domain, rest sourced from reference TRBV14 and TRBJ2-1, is EAGVTQFPSHSVIEKGQTVTLRCDPISGHDNLYWYRRVMGKEIKFLLHFVKESKQDESGMPNNRFLAERTGGTYSTLKVQPAELEDSGVYFCASSHRGMGKFFGPGTRLTVL.

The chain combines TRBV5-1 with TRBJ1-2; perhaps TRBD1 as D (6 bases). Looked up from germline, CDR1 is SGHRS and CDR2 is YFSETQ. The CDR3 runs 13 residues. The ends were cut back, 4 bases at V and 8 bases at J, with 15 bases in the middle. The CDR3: CASSNPTGWGYTF. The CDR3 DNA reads TGCGCCAGCAGCAACCCGACAGGCTGGGGCTACACCTTC.

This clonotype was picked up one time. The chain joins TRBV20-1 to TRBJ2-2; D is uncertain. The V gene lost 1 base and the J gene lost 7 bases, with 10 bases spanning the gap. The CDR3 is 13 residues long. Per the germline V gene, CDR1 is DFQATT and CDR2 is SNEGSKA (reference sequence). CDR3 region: CSARGNADGELFF. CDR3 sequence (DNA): TGCAGTGCTAGAGGGAATGCGGACGGGGAGCTGTTTTTT.

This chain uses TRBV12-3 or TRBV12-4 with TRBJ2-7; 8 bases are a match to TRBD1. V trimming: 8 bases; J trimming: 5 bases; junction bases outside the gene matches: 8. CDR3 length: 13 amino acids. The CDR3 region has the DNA TGTGCCAGCGCCCTCGCAGGGGGCCACGAGCAGTACTTC. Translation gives CASALAGGHEQYF.

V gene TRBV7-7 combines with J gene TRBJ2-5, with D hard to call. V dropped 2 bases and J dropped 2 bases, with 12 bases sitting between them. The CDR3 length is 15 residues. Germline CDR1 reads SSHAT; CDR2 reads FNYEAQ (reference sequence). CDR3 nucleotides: TGTGCCAGCAGCTTAAACTTTTCACCGCAAGAGACCCAGTACTTC. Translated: CASSLNFSPQETQYF.

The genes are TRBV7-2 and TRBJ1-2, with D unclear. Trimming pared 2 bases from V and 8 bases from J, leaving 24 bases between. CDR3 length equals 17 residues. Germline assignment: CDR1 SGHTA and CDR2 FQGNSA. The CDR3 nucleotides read TGTGCCAGCAGCTTAACGAACGCCGGGATCCAGAGGAAGGGCTACACCTTC. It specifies CASSLTNAGIQRKGYTF.

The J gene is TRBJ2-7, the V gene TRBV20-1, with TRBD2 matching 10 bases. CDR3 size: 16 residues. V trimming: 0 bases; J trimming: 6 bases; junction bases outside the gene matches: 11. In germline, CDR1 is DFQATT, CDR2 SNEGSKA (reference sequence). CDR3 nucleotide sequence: TGCAGTGCTAGAGATTATTCCCCAGCGGGAGGGTCCGAGCAGTACTTC. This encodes CSARDYSPAGGSEQYF.

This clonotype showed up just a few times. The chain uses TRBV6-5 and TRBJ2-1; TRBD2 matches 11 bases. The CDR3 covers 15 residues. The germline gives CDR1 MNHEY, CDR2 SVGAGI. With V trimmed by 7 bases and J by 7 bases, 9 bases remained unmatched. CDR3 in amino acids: CASTRRLAGGNEQFF. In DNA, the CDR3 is TGTGCCAGCACCCGAAGGCTAGCGGGGGGTAATGAGCAGTTCTTC.

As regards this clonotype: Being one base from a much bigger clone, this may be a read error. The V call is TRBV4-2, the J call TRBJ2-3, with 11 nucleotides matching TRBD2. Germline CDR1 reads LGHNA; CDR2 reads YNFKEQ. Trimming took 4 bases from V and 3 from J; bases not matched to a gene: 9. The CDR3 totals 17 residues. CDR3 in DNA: TGTGCCAGCAGCCTCGCCCCAGTAGCGGGGGGGACAGATACGCAGTATTTT. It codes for CASSLAPVAGGTDTQYF.

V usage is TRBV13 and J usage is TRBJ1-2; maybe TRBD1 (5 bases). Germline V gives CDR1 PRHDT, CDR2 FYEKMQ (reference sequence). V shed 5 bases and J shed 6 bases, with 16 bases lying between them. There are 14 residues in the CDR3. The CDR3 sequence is CASSERGQGDGYTF. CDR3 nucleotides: TGTGCCAGCAGCGAACGAGGACAAGGAGATGGCTACACCTTC.